Listed below are T cell receptor beta chains from one sample, sequenced in a study of cytomegalovirus exposure and HLA in healthy donors. The repertoire was sequenced with immunoSEQ multiplex PCR; TCRdb's copy has only in-frame clones and lacks some. This table holds some 130,000 clones, roughly 85% found once. Sequenced: PBMCs. These receptors all come from a man aged 35-49 years in good health and CMV-seronegative. The CDR3 runs from the conserved cysteine through the conserved F or W. A D gene is named only where the DNA matches it firmly. Clone size is shown for a subset of rows, as once, few, many or a class of expanded clone.

>.|TRBJ1-5|TRBV6-6|16|TRBD1
TGTGCCAGCAGTTATTCCTCGGGACAGGGCAATCAGCCCCAGCATTTT
CASSYSSGQGNQPQHF
>.|TRBJ1-2|TRBV4-3|15|.
TGCGCCAGCAGCCAAGATTGGTATAGCCTCGGGGGCTACACCTTC
CASSQDWYSLGGYTF
>.|TRBJ1-5|TRBV9|12|.
TGTGCCAGCAGCGTAGGCGGGGGACCCCAGCATTTT
CASSVGGGPQHF
>.|TRBJ1-2|TRBV7-9|12|.
TGTTCCAGCAGCTTATTCACAGGTGGCTACACCTTC
CSSSLFTGGYTF
>.|TRBJ1-4|TRBV7-8|15|.
TGTGCCAGCAGCTTCGGGGGTTCAACCAATGAAAAACTGTTTTTT
CASSFGGSTNEKLFF
>.|TRBJ2-1|TRBV14|15|.
TGTGCCAGCAGCACTCAAGGAGGAGTTCCCTATGAGCAGTTCTTC
CASSTQGGVPYEQFF
>.|TRBJ1-3|TRBV6-6|14|.
TGTGCCAGCAGCCATACTTGGTCTGGAAACACCATATATTTT
CASSHTWSGNTIYF
>.|TRBJ1-1|TRBV18|12|TRBD1
TGTGCCAGCTCACCCGTGGGACAGGGGGCTTTCTTT
CASSPVGQGAFF
>.|TRBJ2-7|TRBV11-2|12|.
TGTGCCAGCAGCTTAGAGAGAGACGAGCAGTACTTC
CASSLERDEQYF
>once|TRBJ2-3|TRBV5-1|14|.
TGCGCCAGCAGCTTCGGAGGAAGCACAGATACGCAGTATTTT
CASSFGGSTDTQYF
>.|TRBJ1-6|TRBV6-1|15|TRBD1
TGTGCCAGCAGTGAACAGACAGGGTTTAATTCACCCCTCCACTTT
CASSEQTGFNSPLHF
>.|TRBJ2-3|TRBV28|15|TRBD2
TGTGCCACCGTAAGCGGGGGCCTTGGGGCAGATACGCAGTATTTT
CATVSGGLGADTQYF
>few|TRBJ1-2|TRBV6-1|13|.
TGTGCCAGCAGTGAAACCCGGAGTTATAGCTACACCTTC
CASSETRSYSYTF
>.|TRBJ2-7|TRBV2|15|.
TGTGCCAGCAGTCCTGGCGGGTCCCTTTTCTACGAGCAGTACTTC
CASSPGGSLFYEQYF
>.|TRBJ2-7|TRBV7-6|16|.
TGTGCCAGCAGCTTAGGGGCAGCAGTGGTGGCCTACGAGCAGTACTTC
CASSLGAAVVAYEQYF
>.|TRBJ2-1|TRBV29-1|14|TRBD2
TGCAGCGTTGCCCGGACTAGCGGGAGGGGGGAGCAGTTCTTC
CSVARTSGRGEQFF
>.|TRBJ2-1|TRBV1|18|.
TGCACCAGCAGCCCCCGCACTAGCGGGAGGGTCTCCTACAATGAGCAGTTCTTC
CTSSPRTSGRVSYNEQFF
>.|TRBJ2-7|TRBV5-1|13|.
TGCGCCAGCAGCCTAAGTAGCGCCTACGAGCAGTACTTC
CASSLSSAYEQYF
>.|TRBJ2-2|TRBV7-9|16|.
TGTGCCAGCAGCTTAGCGCCGGGACACTCCACCGGGGAGCTGTTTTTT
CASSLAPGHSTGELFF
>.|TRBJ2-7|TRBV6-1|13|.
TGTGCCAGCAGTGAGAACAGTTCCTACGAGCAGTACTTC
CASSENSSYEQYF
>once|TRBJ2-7|TRBV4-3|15|.
TGCGCCAGCAGCCCAGACCCTCAGGGGAACTACGAGCAGTACTTC
CASSPDPQGNYEQYF
>.|TRBJ1-6|TRBV7-9|16|.
TGTGCCAGCAGCCCCTCGGGGACGGCGGGGCTTTCACCCCTCCACTTT
CASSPSGTAGLSPLHF
>.|TRBJ2-1|TRBV19|19|TRBD2
TGTGCCAGTAGTATAGTTGCCGGGCGGGACCTAGCGGGATTCAATGAGCAGTTCTTC
CASSIVAGRDLAGFNEQFF
>.|TRBJ1-6|TRBV28|15|TRBD1
TGTGCCAGCACCGCCAGGGGGCGTGATAATTCACCCCTCCACTTT
CASTARGRDNSPLHF
>.|TRBJ2-5|TRBV7-3|13|.
TGTGCCAGCAGCTTAGCAGACCAAGAGACCCAGTACTTC
CASSLADQETQYF
>.|TRBJ1-6|TRBV6-4|17|.
TGTGCCAGCAGTGACTGGCAAGGGGCCTCCTATAATTCACCCCTCCACTTT
CASSDWQGASYNSPLHF
>few|TRBJ1-1|TRBV30|11|.
TGTGCCTGGAGTGAAGGGGTTGAAGCTTTCTTT
CAWSEGVEAFF
>.|TRBJ2-3|TRBV6-4|15|TRBD2
TGTGCCAGCAGTGACGGTAGCGGGAGCACAGATACGCAGTATTTT
CASSDGSGSTDTQYF
>.|TRBJ2-5|TRBV5-1|15|TRBD1
TGCGCCAGCAGCCCCGGGACAGGGGGCCAAGAGACCCAGTACTTC
CASSPGTGGQETQYF
>.|TRBJ2-6|TRBV19|16|TRBD1
TGTGCCAGTAAAGGGCAGGGGGCTTCTGGGGCCAACGTCCTGACTTTC
CASKGQGASGANVLTF
>once|TRBJ1-1|TRBV5-5|12|TRBD1
TGTGCCAGCAGCCCCACCGGGACAGAGGCTTTCTTT
CASSPTGTEAFF
>.|TRBJ2-3|TRBV7-2|18|TRBD2
TGTGCCAGCAGTCGGGTTGGGTCGAGGGGAGGGGGCACAGATACGCAGTATTTT
CASSRVGSRGGGTDTQYF
>.|TRBJ2-7|TRBV18|15|.
TGTGCCAGCTCACCATCAAATGACAATTCCTACGAGCAGTACTTC
CASSPSNDNSYEQYF